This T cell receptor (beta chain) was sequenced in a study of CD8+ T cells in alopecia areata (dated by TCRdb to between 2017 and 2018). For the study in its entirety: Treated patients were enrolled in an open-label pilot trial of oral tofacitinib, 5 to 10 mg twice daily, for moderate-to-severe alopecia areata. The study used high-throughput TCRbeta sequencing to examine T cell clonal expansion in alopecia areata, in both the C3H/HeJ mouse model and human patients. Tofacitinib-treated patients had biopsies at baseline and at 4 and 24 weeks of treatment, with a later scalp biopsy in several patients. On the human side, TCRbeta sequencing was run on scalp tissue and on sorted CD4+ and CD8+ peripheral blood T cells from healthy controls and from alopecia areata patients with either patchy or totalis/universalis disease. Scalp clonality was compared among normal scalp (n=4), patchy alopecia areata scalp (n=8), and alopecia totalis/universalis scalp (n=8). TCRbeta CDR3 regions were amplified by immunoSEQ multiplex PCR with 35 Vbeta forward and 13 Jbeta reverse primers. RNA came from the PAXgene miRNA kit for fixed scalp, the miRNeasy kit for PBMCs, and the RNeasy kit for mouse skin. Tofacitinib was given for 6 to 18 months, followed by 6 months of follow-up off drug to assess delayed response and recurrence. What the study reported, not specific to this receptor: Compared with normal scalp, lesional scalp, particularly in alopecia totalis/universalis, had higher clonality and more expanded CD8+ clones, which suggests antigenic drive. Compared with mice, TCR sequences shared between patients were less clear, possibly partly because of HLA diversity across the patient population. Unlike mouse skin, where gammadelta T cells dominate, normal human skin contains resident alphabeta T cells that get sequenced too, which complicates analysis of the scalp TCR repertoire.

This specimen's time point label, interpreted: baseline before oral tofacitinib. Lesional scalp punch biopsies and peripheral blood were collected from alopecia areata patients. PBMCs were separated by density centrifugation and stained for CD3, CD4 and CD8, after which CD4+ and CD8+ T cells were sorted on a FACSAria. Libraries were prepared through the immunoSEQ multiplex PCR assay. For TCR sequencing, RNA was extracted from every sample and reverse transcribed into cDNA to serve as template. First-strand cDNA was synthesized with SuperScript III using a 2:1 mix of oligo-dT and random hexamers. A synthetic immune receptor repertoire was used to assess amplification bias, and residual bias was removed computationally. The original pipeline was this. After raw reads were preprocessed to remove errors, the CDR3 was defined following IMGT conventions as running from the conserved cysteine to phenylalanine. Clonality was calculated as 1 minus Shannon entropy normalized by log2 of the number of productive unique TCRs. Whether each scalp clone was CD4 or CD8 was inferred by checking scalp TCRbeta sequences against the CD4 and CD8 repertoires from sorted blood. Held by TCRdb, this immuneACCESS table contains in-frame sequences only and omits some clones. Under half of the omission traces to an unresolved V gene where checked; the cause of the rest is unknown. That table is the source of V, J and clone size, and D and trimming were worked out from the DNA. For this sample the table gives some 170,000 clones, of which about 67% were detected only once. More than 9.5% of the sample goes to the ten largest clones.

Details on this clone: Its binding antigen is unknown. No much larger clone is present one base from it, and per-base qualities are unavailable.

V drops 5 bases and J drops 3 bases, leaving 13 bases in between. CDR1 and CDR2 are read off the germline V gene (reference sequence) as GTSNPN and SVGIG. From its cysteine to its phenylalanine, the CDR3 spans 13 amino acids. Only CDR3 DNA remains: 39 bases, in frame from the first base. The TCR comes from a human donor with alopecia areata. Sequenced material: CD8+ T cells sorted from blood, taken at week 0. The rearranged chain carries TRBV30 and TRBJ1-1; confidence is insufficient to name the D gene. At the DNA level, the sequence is TGTGCCTGGGCTATGGGGAAATACACTGAAGCTTTCTTT. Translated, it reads CAWAMGKYTEAFF.